This T cell receptor (beta chain) was retrieved from a study of shared clonotypes between healthy human individuals. V was shortened by 2 bases and J by 0 bases, with 9 bases between the two germline ends. The CDR3 is 15 residues long. Germline CDR1 and CDR2: SGHTA and FQGTGA. As concerns this clone: Antigen unknown.

Overall study findings and caveats: The low donor count limited represented genetic and exposure-history diversity.

Unsorted PBMC samples were amplified in replicate PCRs containing 300 ng DNA, 30,000 to 35,000 T cell genomes. Unsorted PBMC DNA was sequenced on ten immunoSEQ deep assay plates. Profiling relied on immunoSEQ multiplex PCR, and the TCRdb table lists in-frame clones only, not all of them. Of roughly 450,000 clones listed, approximately 85% are singletons. The clonotype originates from a woman aged 40 to 50 in good health. Some clones in this sample may be carry-over from other donors' samples. The V gene is TRBV7-3, the J gene TRBJ2-3, with D perhaps given as TRBD1 or TRBD2 (7 bases each). Specimen: PBMCs. Here the CDR3 reads CASSLQGGSTDTQYF. CDR3 sequence (DNA): TGTGCCAGCAGCTTACAGGGGGGGAGCACAGATACGCAGTATTTT.